This T cell receptor (beta chain) originates from a study of T cell responses to AZD1222 COVID-19 vaccine. Findings and limits, study-wide: The CD4 TCRs associated with vaccination extended across spike and predominated at 160-218 and 743-854. Baseline serostatus was positive in only a handful of AZD1222 recipients. The donor group comprised mostly white British people and more females; the analysis possibly underestimated clonal diversity. Every sample of the repertoires postdated the peak T cell response.

Clones were sequenced by immunoSEQ multiplex PCR, and TCRdb holds only the in-frame ones, with some missing. The table has approximately 120,000 clones, roughly 90% seen once; the top ten hold approximately 4.2%. This clone was observed once. What it recognizes is unknown. The CDR3 totals 16 residues. Trimming cost V 5 bases and J 4 bases; bases outside gene matches: 12. The V gene's germline CDR1 is SGHTA and CDR2 FQGTGA. The material was peripheral blood, obtained on day 0 of AZD1222 vaccination. This chain connects TRBV7-3 to TRBJ2-5, with 8 positions matching TRBD2. The TCR comes from an adult in good health. DNA of the CDR3: TGTGCCAGCAGCGATGGCGGGGGGCTAGCACGAGAGACCCAGTACTTC. It is translated as CASSDGGGLARETQYF.